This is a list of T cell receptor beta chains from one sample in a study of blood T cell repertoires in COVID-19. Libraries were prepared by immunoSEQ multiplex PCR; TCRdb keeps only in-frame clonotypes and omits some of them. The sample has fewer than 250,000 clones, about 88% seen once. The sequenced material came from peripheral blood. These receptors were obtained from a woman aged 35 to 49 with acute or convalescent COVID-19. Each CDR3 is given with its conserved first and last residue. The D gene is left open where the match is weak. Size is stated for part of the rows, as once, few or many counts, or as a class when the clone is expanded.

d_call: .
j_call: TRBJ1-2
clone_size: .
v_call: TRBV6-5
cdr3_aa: CASSYFSGGDGYTF
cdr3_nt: TGTGCCAGCAGTTACTTCTCAGGAGGTGATGGCTACACCTTC

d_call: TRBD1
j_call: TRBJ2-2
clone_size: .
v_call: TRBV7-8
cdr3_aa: CAEPDRGGTGELFF
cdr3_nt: TGTGCCGAGCCGGACAGGGGAGGTACCGGGGAGCTGTTTTTT

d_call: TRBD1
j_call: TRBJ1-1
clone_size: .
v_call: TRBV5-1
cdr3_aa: CASSLGGQFTEAFF
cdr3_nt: TGCGCCAGCAGCTTGGGGGGACAGTTTACTGAAGCTTTCTTT

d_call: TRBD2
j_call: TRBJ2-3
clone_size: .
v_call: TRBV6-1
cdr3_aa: CASRGLAGPGDTQYF
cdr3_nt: TGTGCCAGCAGAGGACTAGCGGGGCCGGGGGATACGCAGTATTTT

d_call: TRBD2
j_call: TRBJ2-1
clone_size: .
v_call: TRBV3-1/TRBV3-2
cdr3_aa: CASSRLAGGPDEQFF
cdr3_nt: TGTGCCAGCAGCCGTCTAGCGGGGGGGCCGGATGAGCAGTTCTTC

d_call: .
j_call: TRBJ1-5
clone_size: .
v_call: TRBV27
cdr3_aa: CASSPWGGNQPQHF
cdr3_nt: TGTGCCAGCAGCCCATGGGGGGGCAATCAGCCCCAGCATTTT

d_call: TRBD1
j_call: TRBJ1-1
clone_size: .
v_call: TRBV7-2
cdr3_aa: CASTLRQGRNTEAFF
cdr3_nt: TGTGCCAGCACCCTCAGACAGGGAAGGAACACTGAAGCTTTCTTT

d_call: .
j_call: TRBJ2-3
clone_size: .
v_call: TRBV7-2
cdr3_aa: CASSPGVGPTDTQYF
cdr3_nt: TGTGCCAGCAGCCCAGGGGTAGGACCCACAGATACGCAGTATTTT

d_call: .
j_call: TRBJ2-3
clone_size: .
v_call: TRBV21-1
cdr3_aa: CASSSVKQGRASGGPPAITDTQYF
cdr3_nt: TGTGCCAGCAGCTCCGTCAAACAGGGTCGCGCTAGCGGGGGACCCCCGGCCATAACAGATACGCAGTATTTT

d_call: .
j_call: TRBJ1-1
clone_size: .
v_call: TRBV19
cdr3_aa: CASSEQGGDTEAFF
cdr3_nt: TGTGCCAGTAGTGAACAGGGAGGGGACACTGAAGCTTTCTTT

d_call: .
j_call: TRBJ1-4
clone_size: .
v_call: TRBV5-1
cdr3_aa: CASSFWRQPNEKLFF
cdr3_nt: TGCGCCAGCAGCTTTTGGCGGCAGCCTAATGAAAAACTGTTTTTT

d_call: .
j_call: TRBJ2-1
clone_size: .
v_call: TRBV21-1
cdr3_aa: CAGIPGLVGNEQFF
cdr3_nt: TGTGCCGGAATCCCGGGACTAGTGGGCAATGAGCAGTTCTTC

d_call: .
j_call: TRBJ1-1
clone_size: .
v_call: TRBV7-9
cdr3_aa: CASSLERGTEAFF
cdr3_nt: TGTGCCAGCAGTCTCGAAAGAGGCACTGAAGCTTTCTTT

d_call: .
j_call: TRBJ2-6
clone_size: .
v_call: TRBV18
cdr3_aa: CASSRGGANVLTF
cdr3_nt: TGTGCCAGCTCTCGGGGTGGGGCCAACGTCCTGACTTTC

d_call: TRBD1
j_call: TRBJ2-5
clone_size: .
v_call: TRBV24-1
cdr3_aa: CATSDATRDRGAGGETQYF
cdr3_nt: TGTGCCACCAGTGATGCAACGCGGGACAGGGGGGCCGGTGGGGAGACCCAGTACTTC

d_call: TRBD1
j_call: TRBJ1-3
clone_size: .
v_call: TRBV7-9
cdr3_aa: CANSLGTVPGNTIYF
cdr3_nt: TGTGCCAACAGCTTAGGGACAGTTCCTGGAAACACCATATATTTT

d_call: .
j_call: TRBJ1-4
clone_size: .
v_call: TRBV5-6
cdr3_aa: CASSLGEARGADEKLFF
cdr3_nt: TGTGCCAGCAGCTTGGGAGAGGCTCGGGGGGCGGATGAAAAACTGTTTTTT

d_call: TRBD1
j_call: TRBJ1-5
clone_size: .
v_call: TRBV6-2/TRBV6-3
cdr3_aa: CASSQSLHRGPYNQPQHF
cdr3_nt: TGTGCCAGCAGTCAGAGTCTACACAGGGGGCCATACAATCAGCCCCAGCATTTT

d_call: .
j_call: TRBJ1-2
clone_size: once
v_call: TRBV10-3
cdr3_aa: CAISSAGTNYGYTF
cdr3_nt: TGTGCCATCAGTTCCGCAGGGACTAACTATGGCTACACCTTC

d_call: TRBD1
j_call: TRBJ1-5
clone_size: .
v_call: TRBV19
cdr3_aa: CASTPGRTGESRSNQPQHF
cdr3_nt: TGTGCCAGTACCCCAGGTCGGACAGGGGAATCACGCAGCAATCAGCCCCAGCATTTT

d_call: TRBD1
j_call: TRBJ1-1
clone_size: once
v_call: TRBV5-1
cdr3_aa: CASSPDRGNTKAFF
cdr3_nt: TGCGCCAGCAGCCCAGACAGGGGGAACACTAAAGCTTTCTTT

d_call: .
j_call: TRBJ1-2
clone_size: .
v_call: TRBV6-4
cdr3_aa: CASSAGTSNYGYTF
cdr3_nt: TGTGCCAGCAGTGCCGGGACATCCAACTATGGCTACACCTTC

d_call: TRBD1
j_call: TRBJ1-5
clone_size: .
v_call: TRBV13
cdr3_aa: CASRPPPGTENEARQPQHF
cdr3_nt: TGTGCCAGCAGACCCCCTCCCGGGACAGAAAACGAGGCGCGTCAGCCCCAGCATTTT

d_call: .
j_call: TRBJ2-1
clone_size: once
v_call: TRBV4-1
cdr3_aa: CASSPSRLVHNEQFF
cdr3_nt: TGCGCCAGCAGCCCGAGTCGACTAGTCCACAATGAGCAGTTCTTC

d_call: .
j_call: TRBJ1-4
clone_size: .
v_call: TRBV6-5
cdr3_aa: CASSPTVTNEKLFF
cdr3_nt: TGTGCCAGCAGCCCGACAGTTACTAATGAAAAACTGTTTTTT

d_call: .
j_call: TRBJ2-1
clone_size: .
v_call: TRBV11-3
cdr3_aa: CASSRGATRPLDNEQFF
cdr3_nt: TGTGCCAGCAGCCGGGGGGCCACACGGCCCTTGGACAATGAGCAGTTCTTC

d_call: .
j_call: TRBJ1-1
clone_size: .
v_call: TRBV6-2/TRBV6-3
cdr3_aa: CASSPQENTEAFF
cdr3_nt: TGTGCCAGCAGTCCACAGGAGAACACTGAAGCTTTCTTT

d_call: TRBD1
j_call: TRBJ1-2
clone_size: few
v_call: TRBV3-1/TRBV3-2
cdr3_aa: CASSQVGQAGGYTF
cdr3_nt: TGTGCCAGCAGCCAAGTGGGACAGGCGGGTGGCTACACCTTC

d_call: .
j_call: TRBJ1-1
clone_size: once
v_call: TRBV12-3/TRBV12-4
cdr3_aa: CASYGGGSRAFF
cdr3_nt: TGTGCCAGTTATGGGGGGGGTTCGAGGGCTTTCTTT

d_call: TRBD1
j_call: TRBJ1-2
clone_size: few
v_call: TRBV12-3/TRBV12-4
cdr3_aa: CASSLAHPGGCTF
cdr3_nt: TGTGCCAGCAGTTTGGCCCACCCAGGGGGCTGCACCTTC

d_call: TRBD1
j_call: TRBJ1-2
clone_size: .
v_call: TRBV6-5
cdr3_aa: CASSPQTGLSYGYTF
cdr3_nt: TGTGCCAGCAGTCCCCAGACAGGGTTAAGCTATGGCTACACCTTC

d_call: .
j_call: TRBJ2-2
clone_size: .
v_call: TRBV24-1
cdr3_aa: CATSDHRGRGTGELFF
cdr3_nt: TGTGCCACCAGTGATCATAGGGGAAGGGGCACCGGGGAGCTGTTTTTT

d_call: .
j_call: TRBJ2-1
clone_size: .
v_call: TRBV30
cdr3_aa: CAWYRGGYNEQFF
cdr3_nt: TGTGCCTGGTACCGGGGTGGGTACAATGAGCAGTTCTTC

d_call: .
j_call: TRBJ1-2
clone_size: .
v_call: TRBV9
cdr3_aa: CASSDRTVGVHYGYTF
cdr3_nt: TGTGCCAGCAGCGACCGGACAGTCGGCGTACACTATGGCTACACCTTC

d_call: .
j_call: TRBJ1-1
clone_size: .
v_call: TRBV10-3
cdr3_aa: CAISESEAGAITMNTEAFF
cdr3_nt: TGTGCCATCAGTGAGAGTGAGGCAGGGGCAATAACCATGAACACTGAAGCTTTCTTT

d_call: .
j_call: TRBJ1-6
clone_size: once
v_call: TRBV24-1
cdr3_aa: CATSDAGRGNNSPLHF
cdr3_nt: TGTGCCACCAGTGATGCTGGAAGGGGGAATAATTCACCCCTCCACTTT

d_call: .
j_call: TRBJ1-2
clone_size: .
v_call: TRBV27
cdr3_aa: CASSSDSGTLPQAYGYTF
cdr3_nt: TGTGCCAGCAGTTCCGACTCCGGGACACTTCCTCAGGCCTATGGCTACACCTTC

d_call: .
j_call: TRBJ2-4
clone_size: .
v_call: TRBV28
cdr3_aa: CASSLSGQTKNIQYF
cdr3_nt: TGTGCCAGCAGTTTGTCAGGTCAAACCAAAAACATTCAGTACTTC

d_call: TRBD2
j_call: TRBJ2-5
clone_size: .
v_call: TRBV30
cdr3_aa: CAWAPRAGETQYF
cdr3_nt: TGTGCCTGGGCCCCCAGGGCGGGGGAAACCCAGTACTTC

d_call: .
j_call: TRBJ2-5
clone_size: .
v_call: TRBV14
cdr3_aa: CASSQVQTGPKETQYF
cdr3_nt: TGTGCCAGCAGCCAAGTTCAGACAGGACCTAAAGAGACCCAGTACTTC

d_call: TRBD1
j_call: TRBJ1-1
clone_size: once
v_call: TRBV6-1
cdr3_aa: CASSDFRQGTTEAFF
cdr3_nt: TGTGCCAGCAGTGATTTTAGACAGGGGACCACTGAAGCTTTCTTT

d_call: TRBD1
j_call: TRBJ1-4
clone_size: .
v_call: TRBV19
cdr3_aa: CASSSRQGSLELFF
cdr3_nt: TGTGCCAGTAGTTCCCGACAGGGTTCTCTGGAACTGTTTTTT

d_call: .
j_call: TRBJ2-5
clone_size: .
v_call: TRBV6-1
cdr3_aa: CASSERPEAETQYF
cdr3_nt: TGTGCCAGCAGTGAACGTCCGGAGGCAGAGACCCAGTACTTC

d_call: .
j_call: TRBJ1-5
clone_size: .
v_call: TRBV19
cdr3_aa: CASSIGGVSNQPQHF
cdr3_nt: TGTGCCAGTAGTATAGGGGGGGTTAGCAATCAGCCCCAGCATTTT

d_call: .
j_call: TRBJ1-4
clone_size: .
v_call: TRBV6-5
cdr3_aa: CASTPRTANEKLFF
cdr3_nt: TGTGCCAGCACCCCAAGGACTGCCAATGAAAAACTGTTTTTT

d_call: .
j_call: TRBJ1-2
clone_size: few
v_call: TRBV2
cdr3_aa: CASSGQSYGYTF
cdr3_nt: TGTGCCAGCAGTGGGCAGTCCTATGGCTACACCTTC

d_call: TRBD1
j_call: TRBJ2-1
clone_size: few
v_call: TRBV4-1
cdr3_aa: CASSPMARQGTYNEQFF
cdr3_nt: TGCGCCAGCAGCCCCATGGCCCGACAGGGGACCTACAATGAGCAGTTCTTC

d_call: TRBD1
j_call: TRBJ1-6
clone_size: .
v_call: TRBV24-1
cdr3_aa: CATSDGRTGRPPLHF
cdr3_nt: TGTGCCACCAGTGACGGGAGGACAGGGCGGCCACCCCTCCACTTT